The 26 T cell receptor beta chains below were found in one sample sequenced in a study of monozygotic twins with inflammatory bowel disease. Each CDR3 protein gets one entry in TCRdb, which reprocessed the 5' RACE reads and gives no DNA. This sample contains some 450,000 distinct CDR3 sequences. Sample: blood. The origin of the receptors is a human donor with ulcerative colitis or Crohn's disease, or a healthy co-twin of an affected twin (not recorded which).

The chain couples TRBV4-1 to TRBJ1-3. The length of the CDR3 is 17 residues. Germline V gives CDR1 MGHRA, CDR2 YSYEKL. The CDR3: CASSQDRGRLSGNTIYF.

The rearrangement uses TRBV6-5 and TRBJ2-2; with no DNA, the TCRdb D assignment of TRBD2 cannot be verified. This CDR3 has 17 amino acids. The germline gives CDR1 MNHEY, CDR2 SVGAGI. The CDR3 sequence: CASSYAPGLANTGELFF.

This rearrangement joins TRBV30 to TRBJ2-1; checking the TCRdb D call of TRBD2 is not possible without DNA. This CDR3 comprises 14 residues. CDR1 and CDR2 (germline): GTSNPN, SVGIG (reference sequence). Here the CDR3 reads CAWSVTSGYNEQFF.

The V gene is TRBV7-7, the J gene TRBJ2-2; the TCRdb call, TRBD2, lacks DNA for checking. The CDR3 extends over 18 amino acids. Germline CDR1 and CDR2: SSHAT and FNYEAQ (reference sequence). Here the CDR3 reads CASSLEAGGPANTGELFF. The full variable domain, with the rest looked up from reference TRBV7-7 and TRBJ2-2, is GAGVSQSPRYKVTKRGQDVTLRCDPISSHATLYWYQQALGQGPEFLTYFNYEAQPDKSGLPSDRFSAERPEGSISTLTIQRTEQRDSAMYRCASSLEAGGPANTGELFFGEGSRLTVL.

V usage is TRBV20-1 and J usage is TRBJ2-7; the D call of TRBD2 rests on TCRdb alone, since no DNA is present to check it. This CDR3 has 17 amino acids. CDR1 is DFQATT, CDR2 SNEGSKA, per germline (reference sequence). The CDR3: CSASPSIGGLAGHEQYF.

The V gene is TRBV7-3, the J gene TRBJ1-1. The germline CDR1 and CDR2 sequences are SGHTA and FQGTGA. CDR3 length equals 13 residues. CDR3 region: CASSRGLNTEAFF.

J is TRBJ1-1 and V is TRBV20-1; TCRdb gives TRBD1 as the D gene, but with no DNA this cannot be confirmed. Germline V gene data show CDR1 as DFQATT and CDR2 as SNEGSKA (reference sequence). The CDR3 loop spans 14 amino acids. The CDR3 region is CSAPRAVMNTEAFF.

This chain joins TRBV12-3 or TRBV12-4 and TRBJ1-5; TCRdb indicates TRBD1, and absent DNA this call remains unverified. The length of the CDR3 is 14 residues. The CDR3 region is CASSLATGGQPQHF.

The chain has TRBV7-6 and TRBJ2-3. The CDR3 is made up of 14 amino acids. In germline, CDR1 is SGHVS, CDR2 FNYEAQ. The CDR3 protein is CASSLKGSLETHYF.

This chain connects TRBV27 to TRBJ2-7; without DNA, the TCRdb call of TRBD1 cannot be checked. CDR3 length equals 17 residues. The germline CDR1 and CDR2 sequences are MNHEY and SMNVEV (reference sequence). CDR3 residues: CASRLPPRSVEAPEQYF.

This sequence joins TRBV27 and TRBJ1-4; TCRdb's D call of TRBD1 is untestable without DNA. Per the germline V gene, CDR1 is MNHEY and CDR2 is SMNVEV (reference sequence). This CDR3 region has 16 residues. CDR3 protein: CASRGGNWGEDEKLFF.

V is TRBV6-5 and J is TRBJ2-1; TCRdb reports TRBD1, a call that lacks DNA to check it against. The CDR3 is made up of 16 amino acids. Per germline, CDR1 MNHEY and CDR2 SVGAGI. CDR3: CASSYSGQSSYNEQFF.

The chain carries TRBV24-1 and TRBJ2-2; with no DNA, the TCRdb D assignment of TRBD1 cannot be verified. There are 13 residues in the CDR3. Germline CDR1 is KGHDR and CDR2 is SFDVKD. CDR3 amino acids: CATRNRGTGELFF.

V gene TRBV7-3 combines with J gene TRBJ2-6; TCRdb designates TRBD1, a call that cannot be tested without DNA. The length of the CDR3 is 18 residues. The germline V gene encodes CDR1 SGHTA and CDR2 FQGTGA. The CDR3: CASSFYSGTGSGANVLTF. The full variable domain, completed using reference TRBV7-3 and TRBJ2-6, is GAGVSQTPSNKVTEKGKYVELRCDPISGHTALYWYRQSLGQGPEFLIYFQGTGAADDSGLPNDRFFAVRPEGSVSTLKIQRTERGDSAVYLCASSFYSGTGSGANVLTFGAGSRLTVL.

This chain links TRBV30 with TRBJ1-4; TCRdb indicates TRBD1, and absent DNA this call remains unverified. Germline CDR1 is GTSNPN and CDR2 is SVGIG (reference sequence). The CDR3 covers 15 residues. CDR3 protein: CAWGTPAATNEKLFF.

The CDR3 sequence: CAPLGISEQYF. The rearrangement joins TRBV27 to TRBJ2-7; TCRdb's D gene call, TRBD1, goes unchecked for lack of DNA. The CDR3 has 11 residues. Germline V gives CDR1 MNHEY, CDR2 SMNVEV (reference sequence).

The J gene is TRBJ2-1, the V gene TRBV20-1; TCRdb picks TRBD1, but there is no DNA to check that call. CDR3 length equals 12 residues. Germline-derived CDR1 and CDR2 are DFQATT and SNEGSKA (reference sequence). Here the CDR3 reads CSAPAPSNEQFF.

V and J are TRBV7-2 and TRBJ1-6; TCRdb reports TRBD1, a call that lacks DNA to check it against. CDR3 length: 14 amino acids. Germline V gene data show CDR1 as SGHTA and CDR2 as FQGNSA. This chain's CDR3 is CASSSQGDSAPLHF.

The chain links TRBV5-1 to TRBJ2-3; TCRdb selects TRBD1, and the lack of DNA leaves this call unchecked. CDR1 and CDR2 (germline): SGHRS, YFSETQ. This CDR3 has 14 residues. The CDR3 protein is CASSLEWGGDTQYF.

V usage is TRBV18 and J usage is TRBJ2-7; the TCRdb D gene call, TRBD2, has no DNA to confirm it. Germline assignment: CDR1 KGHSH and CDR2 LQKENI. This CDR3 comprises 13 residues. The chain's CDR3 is CASSSSTNGGQYF.

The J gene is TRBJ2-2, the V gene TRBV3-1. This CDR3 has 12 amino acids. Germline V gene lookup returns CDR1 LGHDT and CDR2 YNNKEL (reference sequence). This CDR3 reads CASSQNTGELFF.

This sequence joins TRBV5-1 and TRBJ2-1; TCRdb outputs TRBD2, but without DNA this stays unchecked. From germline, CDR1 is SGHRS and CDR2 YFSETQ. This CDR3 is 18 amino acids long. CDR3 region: CASSLGLAGSPPYNEQFF.

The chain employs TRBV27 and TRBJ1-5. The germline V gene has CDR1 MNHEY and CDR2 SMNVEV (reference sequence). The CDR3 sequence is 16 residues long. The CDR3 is CASRPDGPYSNQPQHF.

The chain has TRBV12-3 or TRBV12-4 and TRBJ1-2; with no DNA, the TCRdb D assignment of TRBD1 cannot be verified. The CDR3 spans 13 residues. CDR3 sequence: CASTLGTGQGYTF.

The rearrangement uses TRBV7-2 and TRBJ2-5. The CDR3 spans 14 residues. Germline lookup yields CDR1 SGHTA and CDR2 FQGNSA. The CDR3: CASSLSRVQETQYF.

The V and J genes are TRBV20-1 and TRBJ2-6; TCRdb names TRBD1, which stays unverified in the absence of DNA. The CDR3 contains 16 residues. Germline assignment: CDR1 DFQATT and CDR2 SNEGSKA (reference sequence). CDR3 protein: CSGAGGVLTGANVLTF.